Listed below are T cell receptor beta chains from one sample, sequenced in a study of graft-versus-host responses after intestinal transplantation. The repertoire was sequenced with immunoSEQ multiplex PCR; TCRdb's copy has only in-frame clones and lacks some. The table includes about 54,000 clones, roughly 89% detected once. This specimen was PBMCs, taken 650 to 680 days after intestinal transplant. These receptors were taken from a human patient who received an intestinal transplant, so some T cells may come from the graft donor. The CDR3 runs from the conserved cysteine through the conserved F or W. The D gene is left open where the match is weak. A clone size is listed for some rows: how often the clone was seen (once, few, many), or a class if it is expanded.

D	J	V	size	DNA	CDR3
-	TRBJ1-4	TRBV19	-	TGTGCCAGTAGTATAAGTGGAACTAATGAAAAACTGTTTTTT	CASSISGTNEKLFF
TRBD1	TRBJ1-6	TRBV6-8	-	TGTGCCAGCAGTTACTCGTTGGTAGGGACAGGGGGTGTAACCTATAATTCACCCCTCCACTTT	CASSYSLVGTGGVTYNSPLHF
-	TRBJ2-7	TRBV27	-	TGTGCCAGCAGTCCCCCCGAGGGGCGATGGGACGAGCAGTACTTC	CASSPPEGRWDEQYF
TRBD1	TRBJ1-1	TRBV6-1	-	TGTGCCAGCAGTGAAGAGTGGACGGGACAGGGGTACACTGAAGCTTTCTTT	CASSEEWTGQGYTEAFF
-	TRBJ1-2	TRBV21-1	few	TGTGCCAGCAGCAAGGGACAGTTGATATATGGCTACACCTTC	CASSKGQLIYGYTF
-	TRBJ2-2	TRBV2	-	TGTGCCAGCAGTGAGCAGGGGTTAGCGAACACCGGGGAGCTGTTTTTT	CASSEQGLANTGELFF
-	TRBJ2-1	TRBV27	-	TGTGCCAGCAGTTTTTCCTTGGCTGTCAATGAGCAGTTCTTC	CASSFSLAVNEQFF
-	TRBJ2-3	TRBV18	-	TGTGCCAGCTCACCTGGACAGACAGATACGCAGTATTTT	CASSPGQTDTQYF
-	TRBJ2-7	TRBV4-2	once	TGTGCCAGCAGCCAAGAAAAGGGGCTGGTACTAGCCTACGAGCAGTACTTC	CASSQEKGLVLAYEQYF
-	TRBJ1-4	TRBV28	few	TGTGCCAGCAGTCCCGGACGGGGCGCAACTAATGAAAAACTGTTTTTT	CASSPGRGATNEKLFF
-	TRBJ2-7	TRBV5-1	-	TGCGCCAGCAGCTTGGACCTTCACTACGAGCAGTACTTC	CASSLDLHYEQYF